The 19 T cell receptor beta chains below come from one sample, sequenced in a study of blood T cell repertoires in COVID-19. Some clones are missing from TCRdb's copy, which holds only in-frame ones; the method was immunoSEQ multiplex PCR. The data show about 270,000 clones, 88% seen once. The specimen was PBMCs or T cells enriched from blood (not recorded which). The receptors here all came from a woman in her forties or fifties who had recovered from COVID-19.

DNA of the CDR3: TGTGCCTGGAGTGAAGGGCTTGGAAAGGGAGGGGGGCGCTACACCTTC. This sequence encodes CAWSEGLGKGGGRYTF. The genes are TRBV30 and TRBJ1-2; maybe TRBD1 (6 bases). This CDR3 is built from 16 residues. Trimming left V 1 base short and J 9 bases short, with 24 bases between. Germline V gene data show CDR1 as GTSNPN and CDR2 as SVGIG (reference sequence).

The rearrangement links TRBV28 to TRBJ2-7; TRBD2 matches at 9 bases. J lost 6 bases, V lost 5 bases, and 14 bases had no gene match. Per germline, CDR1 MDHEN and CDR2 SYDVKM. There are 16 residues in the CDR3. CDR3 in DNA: TGTGCCAGCAGTACCTCAGGGGCTAGCGGGATAGGCGAGCAGTACTTC. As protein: CASSTSGASGIGEQYF.

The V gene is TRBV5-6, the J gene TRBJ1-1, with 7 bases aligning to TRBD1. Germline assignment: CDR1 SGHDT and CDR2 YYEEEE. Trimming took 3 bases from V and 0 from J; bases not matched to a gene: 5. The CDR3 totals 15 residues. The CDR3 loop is CASSWEDRLNTEAFF. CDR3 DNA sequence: TGTGCCAGCAGCTGGGAGGACAGGCTGAACACTGAAGCTTTCTTT.

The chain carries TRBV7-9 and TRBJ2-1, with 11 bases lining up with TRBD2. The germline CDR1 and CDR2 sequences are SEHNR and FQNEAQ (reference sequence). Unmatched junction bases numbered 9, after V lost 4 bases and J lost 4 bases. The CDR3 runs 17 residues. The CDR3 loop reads CASSSAGLAGPYNEQFF. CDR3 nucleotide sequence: TGTGCCAGCAGCTCAGCTGGACTAGCGGGCCCTTACAATGAGCAGTTCTTC.

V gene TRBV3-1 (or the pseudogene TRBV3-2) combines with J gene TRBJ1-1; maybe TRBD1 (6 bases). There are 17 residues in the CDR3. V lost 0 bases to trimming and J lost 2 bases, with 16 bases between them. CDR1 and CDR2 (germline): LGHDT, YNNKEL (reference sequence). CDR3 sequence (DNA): TGTGCCAGCAGCCAAGACCCGCTGGGGGACATTAACACTGAAGCTTTCTTT. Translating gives CASSQDPLGDINTEAFF.

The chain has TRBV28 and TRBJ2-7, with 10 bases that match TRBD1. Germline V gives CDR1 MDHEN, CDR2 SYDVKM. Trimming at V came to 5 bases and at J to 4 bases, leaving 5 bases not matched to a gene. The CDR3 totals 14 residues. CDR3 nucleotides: TGTGCCAGCAGTGCGACAGGGGGCTTGTACGAGCAGTACTTC. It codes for CASSATGGLYEQYF.

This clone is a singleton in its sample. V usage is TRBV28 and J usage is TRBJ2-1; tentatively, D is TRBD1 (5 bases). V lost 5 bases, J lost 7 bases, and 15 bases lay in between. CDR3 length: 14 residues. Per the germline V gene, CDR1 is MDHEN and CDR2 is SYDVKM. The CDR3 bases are TGTGCCAGCAGTCCCCCGGCAGCAGGGAATGAGCAGTTCTTC. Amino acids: CASSPPAAGNEQFF.

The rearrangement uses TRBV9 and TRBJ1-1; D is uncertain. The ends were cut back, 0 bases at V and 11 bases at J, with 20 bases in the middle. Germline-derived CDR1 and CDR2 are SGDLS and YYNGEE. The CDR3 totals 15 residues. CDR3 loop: CASSVGPAYGTGAFF. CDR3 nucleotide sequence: TGTGCCAGCAGCGTAGGCCCCGCATACGGAACCGGGGCTTTCTTT. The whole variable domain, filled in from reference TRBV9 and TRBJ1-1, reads DSGVTQTPKHLITATGQRVTLRCSPRSGDLSVYWYQQSLDQGLQFLIQYYNGEERAKGNILERFSAQQFPDLHSELNLSSLELGDSALYFCASSVGPAYGTGAFFGQGTRLTVV.

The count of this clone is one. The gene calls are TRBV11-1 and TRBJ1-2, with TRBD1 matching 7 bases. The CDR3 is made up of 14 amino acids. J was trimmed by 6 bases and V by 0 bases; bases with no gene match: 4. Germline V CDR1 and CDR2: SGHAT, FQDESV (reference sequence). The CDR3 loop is CASSLAEGADGYTF. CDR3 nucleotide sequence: TGTGCCAGCAGCTTAGCGGAGGGGGCGGATGGCTACACCTTC.

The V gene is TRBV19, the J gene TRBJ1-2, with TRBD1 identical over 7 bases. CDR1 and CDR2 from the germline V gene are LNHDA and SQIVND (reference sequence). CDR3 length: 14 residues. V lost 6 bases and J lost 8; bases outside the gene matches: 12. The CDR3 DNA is TGTGCCAGTAGCCTAACACGACAGGGAGGCGGCTACACCTTC. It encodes CASSLTRQGGGYTF.

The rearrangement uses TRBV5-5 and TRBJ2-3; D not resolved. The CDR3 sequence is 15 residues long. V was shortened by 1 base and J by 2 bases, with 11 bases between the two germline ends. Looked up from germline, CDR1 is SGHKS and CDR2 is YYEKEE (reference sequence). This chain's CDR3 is CASSLFPFNTDTQYF. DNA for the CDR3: TGTGCCAGCAGCTTGTTCCCCTTTAACACAGATACGCAGTATTTT.

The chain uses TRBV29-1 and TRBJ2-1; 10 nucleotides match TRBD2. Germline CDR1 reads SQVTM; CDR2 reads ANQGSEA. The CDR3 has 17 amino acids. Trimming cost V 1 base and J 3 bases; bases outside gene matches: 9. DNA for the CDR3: TGCAGCGTTGAAGCTAGCGGGAGCGATATGAACTACAATGAGCAGTTCTTC. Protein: CSVEASGSDMNYNEQFF.

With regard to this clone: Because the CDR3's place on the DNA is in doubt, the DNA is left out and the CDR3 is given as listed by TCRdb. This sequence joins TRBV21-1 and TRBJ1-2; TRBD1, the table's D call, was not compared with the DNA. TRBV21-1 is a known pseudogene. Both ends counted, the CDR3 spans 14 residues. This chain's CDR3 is CASSKVWAEGAGTF.

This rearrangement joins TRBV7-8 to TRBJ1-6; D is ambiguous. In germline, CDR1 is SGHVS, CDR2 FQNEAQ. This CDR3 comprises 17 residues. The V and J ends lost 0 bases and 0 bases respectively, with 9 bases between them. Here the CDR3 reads CASSLARVRSYNSPLHF. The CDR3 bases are TGTGCCAGCAGCTTAGCGCGAGTCCGCTCCTATAATTCACCCCTCCACTTT.

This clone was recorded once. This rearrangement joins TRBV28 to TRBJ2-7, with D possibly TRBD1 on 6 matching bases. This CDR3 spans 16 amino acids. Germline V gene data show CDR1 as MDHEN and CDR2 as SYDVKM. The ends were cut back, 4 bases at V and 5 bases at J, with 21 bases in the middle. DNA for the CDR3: TGTGCCAGCAGTTCTCCGGGACAAGGGATTGCGGACGAGCAGTACTTC. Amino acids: CASSSPGQGIADEQYF.

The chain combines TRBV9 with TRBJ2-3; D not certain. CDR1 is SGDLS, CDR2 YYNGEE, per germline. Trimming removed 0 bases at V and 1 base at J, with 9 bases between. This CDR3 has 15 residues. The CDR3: CASSVARSGTDTQYF. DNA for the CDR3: TGTGCCAGCAGCGTAGCTCGTTCCGGCACAGATACGCAGTATTTT. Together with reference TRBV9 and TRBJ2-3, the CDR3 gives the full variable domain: DSGVTQTPKHLITATGQRVTLRCSPRSGDLSVYWYQQSLDQGLQFLIQYYNGEERAKGNILERFSAQQFPDLHSELNLSSLELGDSALYFCASSVARSGTDTQYFGPGTRLTVL.

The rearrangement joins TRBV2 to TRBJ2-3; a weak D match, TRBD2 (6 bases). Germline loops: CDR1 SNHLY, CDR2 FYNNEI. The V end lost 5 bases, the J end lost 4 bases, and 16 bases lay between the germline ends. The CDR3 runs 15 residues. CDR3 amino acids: CASSLASVVSDTQYF. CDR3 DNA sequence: TGTGCCAGCAGTCTAGCGTCTGTGGTGTCAGATACGCAGTATTTT.

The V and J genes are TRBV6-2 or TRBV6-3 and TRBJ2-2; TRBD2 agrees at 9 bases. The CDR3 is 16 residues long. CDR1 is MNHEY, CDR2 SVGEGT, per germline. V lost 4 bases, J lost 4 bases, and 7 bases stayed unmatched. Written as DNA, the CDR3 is TGTGCCAGCAGTTTGAGGGAGACTAGCGGCACCGGGGAGCTGTTTTTT. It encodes CASSLRETSGTGELFF.

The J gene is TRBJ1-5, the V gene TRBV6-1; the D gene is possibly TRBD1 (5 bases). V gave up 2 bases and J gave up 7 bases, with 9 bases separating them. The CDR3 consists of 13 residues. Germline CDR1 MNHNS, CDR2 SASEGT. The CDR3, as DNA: TGTGCCAGCAGTGAAAACAGGCGGCAGCCCCAGCATTTT. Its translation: CASSENRRQPQHF.